This T cell receptor beta chain was obtained from a study of response to subunit inactivated influenza vaccine (dated by TCRdb to between 2018 and 2020). General notes on the study: To follow how T cells responded to a trivalent subunit inactivated influenza vaccine, the researchers relied on deep quantitative profiling of the T cell receptor repertoire.

The CDR3 goes from the cysteine to the phenylalanine over 15 residues. The entry retains the CDR3 DNA only, 45 bases that are in frame from base 1. Relative to germline, V is 0 bases shorter and J is 4 bases shorter, with 11 bases between their ends. The CDR1 and CDR2 encoded by the germline V gene are LGHNA and YNFKEQ. The library was made by RT-PCR. These reads were obtained on an Illumina HiSeq 2500. Starting from the raw public reads, TCRdb applied fastp trimming at Q25, assembled clones with MiXCR and retained in-frame beta chains. Rows with a matching CDR3 protein are joined into one entry that keeps the most common DNA and genes. The sample records 550,000 to 600,000 distinct CDR3 sequences, 10% to 15% of which are singletons. The top ten clonotypes cover roughly 10% of the sample. This clonotype has ten or more counts. Its antigen is still unknown. Qualities for individual bases were not recorded, and no much larger clone is one base off.

The study at large found these results: It was suggested by the authors that each seasonal influenza vaccination may recruit only a limited number of new T cells.

This receptor chain uses TRBV4-2 and TRBJ2-3; the D gene cannot be named for sure. The sequenced sample was PBMCs from blood, obtained on the day of vaccination. The sequence was obtained from a man aged 45-65 years who received an inactivated influenza vaccine. Donor details come from another sample of the same person, matched by shared clones. This receptor carries the CDR3 CASSQDWTVPDTQYF. The bases read TGTGCCAGCAGCCAAGATTGGACGGTCCCAGATACGCAGTATTTT.